This entry concerns a single T cell receptor (beta chain). Its antigen is not known. The record originates from a study of CD8 T cells in ankylosing spondylitis. General study results and limits: Seemingly characteristic of ankylosing spondylitis blood was a TCR beta motif consisting of eight highly homologous variants.

The CDR3 covers 17 residues. Germline lookup yields CDR1 SGDLS and CDR2 YYNGEE. V lost 0 bases to trimming and J lost 5 bases, with 21 bases between them. TCRdb processed the 5' RACE reads anew with MiXCR; each CDR3 protein has one entry. The sample has about 700,000 distinct CDR3 sequences; under 20% are singletons. The sequenced sample consisted of blood, either unsorted or a sorted T cell fraction (not recorded which). This clonotype originated in a male donor with ankylosing spondylitis. The chain has TRBV9 and TRBJ2-7; D uncertain. CDR3 in amino acids: CASSVDGWAGLLDEQYF. The CDR3, as DNA: TGTGCCAGCAGCGTAGATGGCTGGGCAGGCCTCCTAGACGAGCAGTACTTC. The whole variable domain, filled in from reference TRBV9 and TRBJ2-7, reads DSGVTQTPKHLITATGQRVTLRCSPRSGDLSVYWYQQSLDQGLQFLIQYYNGEERAKGNILERFSAQQFPDLHSELNLSSLELGDSALYFCASSVDGWAGLLDEQYFGPGTRLTVT.